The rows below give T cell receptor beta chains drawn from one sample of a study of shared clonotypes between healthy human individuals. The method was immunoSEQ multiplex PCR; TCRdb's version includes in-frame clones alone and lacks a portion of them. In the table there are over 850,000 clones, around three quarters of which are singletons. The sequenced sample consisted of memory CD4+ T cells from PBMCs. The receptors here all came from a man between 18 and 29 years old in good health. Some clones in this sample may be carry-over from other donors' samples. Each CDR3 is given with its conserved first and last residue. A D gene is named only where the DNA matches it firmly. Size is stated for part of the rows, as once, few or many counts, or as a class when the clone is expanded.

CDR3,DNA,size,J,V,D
CASSKLAGEETQYF,TGTGCCAGCAGCAAATTAGCGGGAGAAGAGACCCAGTACTTC,-,TRBJ2-5,TRBV27,TRBD2
CATSLQGGGEQYF,TGTGCCACCAGCTTACAGGGGGGAGGTGAGCAGTACTTC,-,TRBJ2-7,TRBV15,TRBD1
CASSLIPTDTQYF,TGTGCCAGCAGCTTGATTCCCACAGATACGCAGTATTTT,-,TRBJ2-3,TRBV5-4,-
CASSPQTIRDTEAFF,TGCGCCAGCAGCCCTCAGACGATTAGGGACACTGAAGCTTTCTTT,-,TRBJ1-1,TRBV5-1,-
CASSPSRTSGRAVWRDTQYF,TGTGCCAGCTCACCATCTCGGACTAGCGGGAGGGCCGTGTGGAGAGATACGCAGTATTTT,once,TRBJ2-3,TRBV18,TRBD2
CALNFQTAGNHPQHF,TGTGCCCTCAACTTTCAGACAGCGGGGAATCATCCCCAGCATTTT,-,TRBJ1-5,TRBV10-3,-
CASRRGFLTYNEQFF,TGTGCCAGCAGGAGAGGATTCCTTACCTACAATGAGCAGTTCTTC,-,TRBJ2-1,TRBV28,-
CASSLEFSSYNSPLHF,TGTGCCAGCAGCTTAGAGTTTAGCTCCTATAATTCACCCCTCCACTTT,-,TRBJ1-6,TRBV11-3,-
CASSLQTYEQYF,TGTGCCAGCAGCTTACAGACCTACGAGCAGTACTTC,-,TRBJ2-7,TRBV28,-
CASSPSLGQGSTDTQYF,TGTGCCAGCTCACCATCCCTTGGACAGGGGAGCACAGATACGCAGTATTTT,-,TRBJ2-3,TRBV18,TRBD1
CASSPAPGARRGTEAFF,TGTGCCAGCAGCCCGGCTCCAGGGGCCCGCCGCGGCACTGAAGCTTTCTTT,-,TRBJ1-1,TRBV5-4,-
CASSRGGPRGTDTQYF,TGTGCCAGCAGCCGGGGGGGGCCGAGAGGCACAGATACGCAGTATTTT,-,TRBJ2-3,TRBV11-3,TRBD2
CSVEAGGSEKLFF,TGCAGCGTTGAAGCAGGGGGAAGCGAAAAACTGTTTTTT,-,TRBJ1-4,TRBV29-1,TRBD1
CASTGGDFNGYTF,TGTGCCAGCACCGGCGGGGATTTTAATGGCTACACCTTC,many,TRBJ1-2,TRBV9,-
CASSQLGTRSYTDTQYF,TGTGCCAGCAGCCAATTAGGGACTAGAAGTTACACAGATACGCAGTATTTT,-,TRBJ2-3,TRBV4-2,TRBD2
CASKDRRYPNQPQHF,TGTGCCAGCAAGGACCGACGGTATCCCAATCAGCCCCAGCATTTT,-,TRBJ1-5,TRBV21-1,-
CASSQDKLSHEQFF,TGTGCCAGCAGCCAAGATAAGCTGTCCCATGAGCAGTTCTTC,-,TRBJ2-1,TRBV4-2,-
CASSLEPRQGVNTEAFF,TGTGCCAGCAGCTTAGAGCCGCGACAGGGGGTAAATACTGAAGCTTTCTTT,few,TRBJ1-1,TRBV7-9,TRBD1
CASSAGLTPGKLFF,TGTGCCAGCAGTGCGGGCCTAACCCCTGGAAAACTGTTTTTT,-,TRBJ1-4,TRBV27,-
CASSVRNQPQHF,TGTGCCAGCAGCGTTAGGAATCAGCCCCAGCATTTT,-,TRBJ1-5,TRBV7-8,-
CASSDRARGGYTF,TGTGCCAGCTCTGACAGGGCCCGCGGCGGCTACACCTTC,-,TRBJ1-2,TRBV2,TRBD1
CASSPWTGSHSDTQYF,TGTGCCAGCTCACCATGGACAGGGTCCCATTCAGATACGCAGTATTTT,-,TRBJ2-3,TRBV18,TRBD1
CSGGGTETQYF,TGCAGTGGAGGAGGCACTGAGACCCAGTACTTC,once,TRBJ2-5,TRBV20-1,-
CASSPRTPANYGYTF,TGTGCCAGCTCACCTCGAACACCAGCTAACTATGGCTACACCTTC,-,TRBJ1-2,TRBV18,-
CASRGQMNYGYTF,TGTGCCAGCCGAGGGCAAATGAACTATGGCTACACCTTC,-,TRBJ1-2,TRBV25-1,-
CSVVPSMNTEAFF,TGCAGCGTTGTTCCCTCTATGAACACTGAAGCTTTCTTT,-,TRBJ1-1,TRBV29-1,-
CAWSGRGEQFF,TGTGCCTGGAGTGGAAGGGGTGAGCAGTTCTTC,-,TRBJ2-1,TRBV30,-
CASSLFAREQFF,TGCGCCAGCAGCTTATTTGCAAGGGAGCAGTTCTTC,-,TRBJ2-1,TRBV5-1,-
CAISERGTGRDYGYTF,TGTGCCATCAGTGAAAGAGGGACAGGGCGGGACTATGGCTACACCTTC,-,TRBJ1-2,TRBV10-3,TRBD1
CASSPRTSGSTDTQYF,TGTGCCAGCAGCCCGCGCACTAGCGGTTCCACAGATACGCAGTATTTT,-,TRBJ2-3,TRBV9,TRBD2
CASRRQETQYF,TGTGCCAGCAGGAGGCAAGAGACCCAGTACTTC,-,TRBJ2-5,TRBV6-6,-
CASSHSGRVRELFF,TGTGCCAGCAGCCACAGCGGGAGGGTTCGGGAGCTGTTTTTT,many,TRBJ2-2,TRBV14,TRBD2
CATSRDAIAEKLFF,TGTGCCACCAGCAGAGATGCGATTGCCGAAAAACTGTTTTTT,-,TRBJ1-4,TRBV15,-
CASSLMRDSSYNEQFF,TGTGCCAGCAGCTTAATGCGGGACAGTAGTTACAATGAGCAGTTCTTC,few,TRBJ2-1,TRBV7-3,-
CASSLRLGDEQYF,TGCGCCAGCAGCCTAAGGCTGGGCGACGAGCAGTACTTC,-,TRBJ2-7,TRBV4-1,-
CASSYSAGVIRGELFF,TGTGCCAGCAGTTACTCGGCAGGGGTTATTCGGGGGGAGCTGTTTTTT,-,TRBJ2-2,TRBV6-5,-
CASSAQEQYF,TGTGCCAGCAGTGCTCAGGAGCAGTACTTC,-,TRBJ2-7,TRBV7-8,-